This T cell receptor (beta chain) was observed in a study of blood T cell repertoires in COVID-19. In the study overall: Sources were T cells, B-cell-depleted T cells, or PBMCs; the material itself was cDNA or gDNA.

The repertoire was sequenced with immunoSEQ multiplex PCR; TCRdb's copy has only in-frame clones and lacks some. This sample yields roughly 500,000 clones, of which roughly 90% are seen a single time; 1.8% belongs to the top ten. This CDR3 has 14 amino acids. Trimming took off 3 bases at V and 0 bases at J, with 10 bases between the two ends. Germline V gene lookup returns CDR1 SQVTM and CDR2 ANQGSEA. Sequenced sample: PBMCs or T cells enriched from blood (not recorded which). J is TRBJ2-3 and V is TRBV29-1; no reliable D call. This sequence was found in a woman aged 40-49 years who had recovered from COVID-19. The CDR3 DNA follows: TGCAGCGTTGATTCTGGGCCTAGCACAGATACGCAGTATTTT. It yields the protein CSVDSGPSTDTQYF.